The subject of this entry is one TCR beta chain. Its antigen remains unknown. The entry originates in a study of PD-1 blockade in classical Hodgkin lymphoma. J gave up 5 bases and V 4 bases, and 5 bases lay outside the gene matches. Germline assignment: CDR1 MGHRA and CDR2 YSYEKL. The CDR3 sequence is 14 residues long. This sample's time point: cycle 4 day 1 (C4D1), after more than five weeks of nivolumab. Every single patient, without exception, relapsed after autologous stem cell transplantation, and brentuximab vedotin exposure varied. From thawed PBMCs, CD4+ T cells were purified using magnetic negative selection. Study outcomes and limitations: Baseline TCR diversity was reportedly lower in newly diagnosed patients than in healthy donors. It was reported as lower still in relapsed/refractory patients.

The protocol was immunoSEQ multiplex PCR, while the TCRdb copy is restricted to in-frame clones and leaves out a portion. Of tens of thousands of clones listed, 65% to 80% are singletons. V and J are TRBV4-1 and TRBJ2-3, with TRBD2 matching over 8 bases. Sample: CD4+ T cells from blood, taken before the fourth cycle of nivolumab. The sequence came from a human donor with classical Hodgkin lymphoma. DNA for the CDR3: TGCGCCAGCAGCCTCGGGGGGGCTGGAGATACGCAGTATTTT. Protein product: CASSLGGAGDTQYF.